This T cell receptor (beta chain) is drawn from a study of somatic mutations in cytotoxic T cells in rheumatoid arthritis (dated by TCRdb to 2015 to 2018). General notes on the study: Before any treatment started and right after they were diagnosed, patients gave peripheral blood samples (under 32 ml EDTA). Sorted V beta1+ cells also underwent TCRB sequencing, and some V beta antibody-stained T-cell populations were flow-sorted at nearly 100% purity on a FACSAria II or Sony SH800. Whether expanded CD8+ T-cell clones in untreated, newly diagnosed rheumatoid arthritis carry somatic mutations was the study question, and clonality was characterized with TCRB deep sequencing. TCRB deep sequencing covered over 55 patients with rheumatoid arthritis along with about 20 healthy controls. Patient and control groups had essentially identical median ages. Results the study describes overall, beyond this receptor: No adjustment for multiple comparisons was made for the slight TRBV07 underrepresentation in patients. Viral specificity could not be ruled out by absence from virus-specific databases, and the antigen targets of the expanded CD8+ clones remained unknown. In patients, CD8+ clonality rose with age (Spearman r ~ 0.5), which was not the case in healthy controls. In about an eighth of the roughly 65 patients, more than 20% of CD8+ cells belonged to the largest CD8+ clone, while several identical CD8+ TCRB sequences were shared between blood and synovial fluid. There was no significant difference in CD8+ T-cell clonality between rheumatoid arthritis patients and age-matched healthy controls.

Positive magnetic bead selection on an AutoMACS was used to isolate CD4+ and CD8+ cells, with flow cytometry used to check purity. A TCR V beta antibody panel was used in flow cytometry to screen first for clonal expansions, which were then characterized by TCRB deep sequencing of sorted CD8+ fractions. Peripheral blood mononuclear cells were isolated by Ficoll-Paque PLUS density gradient separation. DNA was extracted from CD4-enriched, CD8-enriched or PBMC samples with Nucleospin Tissue or Tissue XS kits and quantified with a Qubit 2.0 fluorometer. Sequencing of TCRB CDR3 was done on genomic DNA with the immunoSEQ assay. In the original analysis: Patient CD8+ clones larger than 1% were compared against published virus-specific TCRB sequences, and only a few matched. The analyses included only productive TCRB rearrangements. Clonality was expressed as a Shannon entropy-based productive clonality index, with each clone defined by a unique TCRB CDR3 sequence. Repertoire overlap between two samples was calculated from the template counts of each clone relative to total templates per sample. A correlation with a Spearman r of around 0.6 was found between V-gene usage by flow cytometry and V-gene usage by TCRB sequencing. As stored in TCRdb, this immuneACCESS dataset retains in-frame rearrangements with V and J assigned. A fraction of the clones does not appear; measured against another copy, unresolved V genes explain less than half of the discrepancy, and the remainder lacks a known reason. The V and J calls and clone size come from that table; D and trimming were worked out from the DNA. For this sample there are tens of thousands of clones; around nine tenths appear just once. Approximately 9.4% of the sample comes from the top ten.

V is cut by 5 bases and J by 3 bases, and the space between the germline ends is 14 bases. CDR1 and CDR2 are drawn from the germline V gene (reference sequence): MNHNY, SVGAGI. There are 14 amino acids in the CDR3, from cysteine to phenylalanine inclusive. Just CDR3 DNA is preserved here, 42 bases in frame from base 1. As concerns this clone: Which antigen it targets is not known. Base qualities are not at hand, and no much larger clone is one base apart.

This TCR was recovered from an adult with rheumatoid arthritis. Sample: CD8+ T cells sorted from blood. Recombination joined TRBV6-6 with TRBJ2-7; TRBD2 might be the D gene, on 5 matching bases. For the CDR3, the sequence is CASSLPGGGYEQYF. At the DNA level, the sequence is TGTGCCAGCAGTCTACCAGGAGGAGGCTACGAGCAGTACTTC.